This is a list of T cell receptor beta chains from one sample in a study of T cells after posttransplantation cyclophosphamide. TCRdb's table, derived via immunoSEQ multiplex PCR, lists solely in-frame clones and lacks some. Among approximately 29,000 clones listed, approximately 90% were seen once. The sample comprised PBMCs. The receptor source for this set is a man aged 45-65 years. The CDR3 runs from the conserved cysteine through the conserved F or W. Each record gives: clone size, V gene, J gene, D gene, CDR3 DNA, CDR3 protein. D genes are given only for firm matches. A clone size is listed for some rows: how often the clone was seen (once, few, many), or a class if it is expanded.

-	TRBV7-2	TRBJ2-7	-	TGTGCCAGCAGCTTACGTCGGGCAGGGCAAAGGAGCTCCTACGAGCAGTACTTC	CASSLRRAGQRSSYEQYF
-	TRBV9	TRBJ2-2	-	TGTGCCAGCAGCGTTAACAGCTGGAACACCGGGGAGCTGTTTTTT	CASSVNSWNTGELFF
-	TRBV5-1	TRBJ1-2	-	TGCGCCAGCAGCCCTTGGGCGCCAAGAACCTACACCTTC	CASSPWAPRTYTF
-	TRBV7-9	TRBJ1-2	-	TGTGCCAGCAGCCCTGCGAATCGCGGCTACACCTTC	CASSPANRGYTF
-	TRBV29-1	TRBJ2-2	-	TGCAGCGCCCGACCGGGACAGAACACCGGGGAGCTGTTTTTT	CSARPGQNTGELFF
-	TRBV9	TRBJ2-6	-	TGTGCCAGCAGCGTAAGGGGGGGACACTCTGGGGCCAACGTCCTGACTTTC	CASSVRGGHSGANVLTF
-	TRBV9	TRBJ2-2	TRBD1	TGTGCCAGCAGCGTCCCTCTACAGGGGGCGGACACCGGGGAGCTGTTTTTT	CASSVPLQGADTGELFF
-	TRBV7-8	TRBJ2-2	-	TGTGCCAGCAGCCCCCTAAACACCGGGGAGCTGTTTTTT	CASSPLNTGELFF
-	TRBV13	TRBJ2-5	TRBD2	TGTGCCAGCAGCGGGTATACTAGCGGCGGCCCGGAGACCCAGTACTTC	CASSGYTSGGPETQYF
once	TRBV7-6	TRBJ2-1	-	TGTGCCAGCAGCTTAGCTTATGGCTTATACAATGAGCAGTTCTTC	CASSLAYGLYNEQFF
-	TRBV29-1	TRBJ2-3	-	TGCAGCGTTGAGGTCGTAGCAGCAGATACGCAGTATTTT	CSVEVVAADTQYF
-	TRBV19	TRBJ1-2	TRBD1	TGTGCCAGCCAACAGGGGGCACTTGGCTATGGCTACACCTTC	CASQQGALGYGYTF
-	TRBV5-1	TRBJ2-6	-	TGCGCCAGCAGCTCGGGCTCTGGGGCCAACGTCCTGACTTTC	CASSSGSGANVLTF
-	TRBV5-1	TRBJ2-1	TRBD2	TGCGCCAGCAGCTTTAGCGGGAGTTCCTACAATGAGCAGTTCTTC	CASSFSGSSYNEQFF
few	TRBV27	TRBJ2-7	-	TGTGCCAGCAGTAGAGGACCCAGGGGCTACGAGCAGTACTTC	CASSRGPRGYEQYF
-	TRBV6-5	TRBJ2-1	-	TGTGCCAGCAGTTACAGAGAGGGGGGGAATGAGCAGTTCTTC	CASSYREGGNEQFF
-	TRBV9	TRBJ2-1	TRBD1	TGTGCCAGCAGCCCTCGGACAGGAACGAACGTGGGGGAGCAGTTCTTC	CASSPRTGTNVGEQFF
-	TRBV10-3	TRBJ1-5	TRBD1	TGTGCCATCAGTGACGGGACAGGGAGCAATCAGCCCCAGCATTTT	CAISDGTGSNQPQHF
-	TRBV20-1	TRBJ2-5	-	TGCAGTGCTACCGATGCCGAGGGCCAGTACTTC	CSATDAEGQYF
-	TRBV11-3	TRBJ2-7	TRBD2	TGTGCCAGCAGCTGGGGGACTAGCGGGAGCTACGAGCAGTACTTC	CASSWGTSGSYEQYF
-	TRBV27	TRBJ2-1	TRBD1	TGTGCCAGCAGTCCCCTGACAGGGCACAATGAGCAGTTCTTC	CASSPLTGHNEQFF
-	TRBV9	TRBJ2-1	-	TGTGCCAGCAGCCTTAACCCCGATGGCTATGAGCAGTTCTTC	CASSLNPDGYEQFF
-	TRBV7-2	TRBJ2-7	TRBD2	TGTGCCAGCAGCTTAGGACTAGCGGAATACGAGCAGTACTTC	CASSLGLAEYEQYF
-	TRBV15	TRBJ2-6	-	TGTGCCACCAGCTGGGGGGGGGCGCGTGGGGCCAACGTCCTGACTTTC	CATSWGGARGANVLTF
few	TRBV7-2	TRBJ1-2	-	TGTGCCAGCAGCTTAGAACAGGGACCTCATGGCTACACCTTC	CASSLEQGPHGYTF
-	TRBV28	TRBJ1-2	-	TGTGCCAGCAATCCCCGGCGGGGACGAGAAAATGGCTACACCTTC	CASNPRRGRENGYTF
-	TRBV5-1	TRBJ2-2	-	TGCGCCAGCAGCGGGGGGACGGGTACCGGGGAGCTGTTTTTT	CASSGGTGTGELFF
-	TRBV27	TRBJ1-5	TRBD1	TGTGCCAGCAGTTTAGGGACAGGGTCGGATCAGCCCCAGCATTTT	CASSLGTGSDQPQHF
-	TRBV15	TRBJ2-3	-	TGTGCCACCAGCAGAGCGATGAGTAGAAGCACAGATACGCAGTATTTT	CATSRAMSRSTDTQYF
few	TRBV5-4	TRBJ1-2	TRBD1	TGTGCCAGCAGCCCGCAGGGGGCCATCAGGGGCTACACCTTC	CASSPQGAIRGYTF
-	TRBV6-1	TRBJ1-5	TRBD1	TGTGCCAGCAGTCGGACAGGGAGCAATCAGCCCCAGCATTTT	CASSRTGSNQPQHF
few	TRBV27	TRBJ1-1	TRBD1	TGTGCCAGCAGGGCGACAGGGTGGAGAGAAGCTTTCTTT	CASRATGWREAFF
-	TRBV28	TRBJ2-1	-	TGTGCCAGCAGTATACAGTCGTCCTACAATGAGCAGTTCTTC	CASSIQSSYNEQFF
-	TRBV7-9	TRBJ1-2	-	TGTGCCAGCAGCTTCGGTTATGGCTACACCTTC	CASSFGYGYTF
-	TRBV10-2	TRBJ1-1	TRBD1	TGCGCCAGCACCTGGGACAGACTGAACACTGAAGCTTTCTTT	CASTWDRLNTEAFF
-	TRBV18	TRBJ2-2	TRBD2	TGTGCCAGCTCACCGCGACTAGCGGGAGACACCGGGGAGCTGTTTTTT	CASSPRLAGDTGELFF
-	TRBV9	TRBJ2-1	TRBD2	TGTGCCAGCAGCGTAGCTAGCGGAGTCGTTAATGAGCAGTTCTTC	CASSVASGVVNEQFF
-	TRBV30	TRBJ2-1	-	TGTGCCTGGATGGGGCCCCGCGCCCATGAGCAGTTCTTC	CAWMGPRAHEQFF
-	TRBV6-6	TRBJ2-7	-	TGTGCCAGCAGTTACGGGACATGGAATTTCTACGAGCAGTACTTC	CASSYGTWNFYEQYF
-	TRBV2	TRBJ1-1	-	TGTGCCAGCAGGGACAAACCGGGCCCCGCTTTCTTT	CASRDKPGPAFF
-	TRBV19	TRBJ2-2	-	TGTGCCAGTAGTATCGGGAGAAGGGCGGCCGGGGAGCTGTTTTTT	CASSIGRRAAGELFF
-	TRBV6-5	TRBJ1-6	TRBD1	TGTGCCAGCTTCTCGACAGGGAAAAATTCACCCCTCCACTTT	CASFSTGKNSPLHF
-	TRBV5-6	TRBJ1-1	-	TGTGCCAGCAGCTCTACAGAGATGAACACTGAAGCTTTCTTT	CASSSTEMNTEAFF
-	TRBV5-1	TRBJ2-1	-	TGCGCCAGCAGCAAAACAGGTTTAAGGGATGAGCAGTTCTTC	CASSKTGLRDEQFF
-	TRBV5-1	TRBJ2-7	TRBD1	TGCGCCAGCAGCTTGGGAACCGGGACAGGGGGCTACGAGCAGTACTTC	CASSLGTGTGGYEQYF
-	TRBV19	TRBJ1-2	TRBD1	TGCGCCAGTGGGACAGGGGAGTTCTATGGCTACACCTTC	CASGTGEFYGYTF